The sequence of this T cell receptor beta chain was determined in a study of T cell responses to AZD1222 COVID-19 vaccine listed by TCRdb under 2021. In the study overall: TCR sequencing was performed for about 250 trial participants, of whom about 200 were given two doses of AZD1222 and approximately 25 were given two doses of MenACWY control vaccine. Trial participants were enrolled by age into 18-55, 56-69 and 70-plus year subgroups, with 148, 28 and 57 TCR-sequenced participants respectively. The research as a whole found: Vaccine-associated CD4 TCRs spanned the whole spike protein, with dominant responses in regions 160-218 and 743-854. Reportedly, almost half of the unique spike-specific TCRs recognized epitopes lying outside the regions that are mutated in the B.1.351 and B.1.1.7 variants. Because no day 14 peak-response samples were available, repertoires were characterized only after the peak T cell response. Only five to seven AZD1222 recipients were SARS-CoV-2 seropositive at baseline, limiting conclusions about previously exposed vaccinees. Most participants were white British and females outnumbered males, and the authors suggested that clonal diversity may have been underestimated. After two AZD1222 doses, both the breadth and the depth of spike-specific TCRs were significantly higher than at day 0 and than in MenACWY recipients. The 56-69-year group was small, and its depth increase did not reach significance, likely because of low power.

The time point tag for this specimen amounts to: about 28 days (+/-7) after the second vaccine dose. Because spike-specific TCR depth and breadth did not differ between the two schedules, AZD1222 recipients who got a second dose at roughly 4 weeks were pooled with those who got a second dose at roughly 12 weeks. The vaccinee samples were drawn from two UK trials, COV001 and COV002, one of which was a single-blind randomized controlled phase 2/3 trial testing AZD1222 (ChAdOx1 nCoV-19) in healthy adults. For TCRbeta chain sequencing, PBMC samples were collected from trial participants at day 0 and at day 28 after the second dose. About this clone: This receptor's antigen is unknown. No much larger clonotype is one base removed from it; base qualities were not supplied.

The CDR3 regions of human TCRbeta chains were analyzed by immunosequencing. Regarding the original processing steps: Repertoire TCRs were matched against a reference library of SARS-CoV-2-specific TCRs generated with the MIRA antigen-specificity platform. Breadth meant the fraction of unique TCRs that were SARS-CoV-2-associated, whereas depth meant the fraction of total T cells that were SARS-CoV-2-associated. Using the MIRA data, every spike-specific TCR was mapped to the spike region that the TCR reacted to and assigned to either a CD4 or a CD8 class. Log10-transformed breadth and depth values were compared by one-way ANOVA with Sidak's multiple comparisons tests. TCRdb took over this immuneACCESS table, retaining in-frame rearrangements with V and J assigned. Such tables are incomplete; in checked studies, under half of the missing clones stem from an unresolved V gene, and the remainder is unexplained. D and trimming come from the DNA, and the V and J calls and clone size come from that table. The sample contains approximately 84,000 clones, around 85% of them found a single time. More than 9% of the sample is held by the ten biggest clonotypes.

The cysteine opens and the phenylalanine closes a CDR3 of 15 amino acids. CDR3 DNA only is kept here, 45 bases in frame from base 1. CDR1 SGHRS and CDR2 YFSETQ were looked up in the germline V gene. V sheds 0 bases and J sheds 5 bases, leaving 9 bases between their ends. The rearranged chain carries TRBV5-1 and TRBJ1-6; no confident D gene assignment can be made. The sequencing here drew on peripheral blood, taken 28 days after the second AZD1222 dose. The origin of this receptor is an adult who received the AZD1222 COVID-19 vaccine. Here is the DNA: TGCGCCAGCAGCTTGGAGAGGGTTGATAATTCACCCCTCCACTTT. Translated, it reads CASSLERVDNSPLHF.